This note documents a single TCR beta chain sequence. Its antigen is not yet known. Per-base quality was not reported, and no clone a single base away is much larger than it. The data were taken from a study of blood T cell repertoires in COVID-19 (TCRdb year 2020). A note on the overall study: Samples covering the acute and convalescent phases of COVID-19 were provided by collaborators in the United States, Italy and Spain. The material from the prospective study consisted of cDNA or gDNA derived from T cells, B-cell-depleted T cells, or PBMCs. Subjects who had been exposed to COVID-19, were actively infected with it, or had recovered from it provided the deeply sampled blood TCRbeta repertoires that made up the dataset. The repertoires were made available in a free public database intended to serve as a resource for research on the immune response to SARS-CoV-2. The samples were drawn from two sources: the first 160 participants of the ongoing ImmuneRACE study, and fewer than 1,500 subjects contributed by 6 global collaborators. Nearly every sample came with metadata listing a de-identified subject ID, COVID-19 status, age in years and sex. Where HLA class I and class II types were available, the types were taken from metadata supplied by the sample provider, not from assay-based typing. Study-wide findings and limitations: The quantity of clinical and demographic metadata differed by source and by participant and was supplied without curation.

TCRbeta CDR3 regions were amplified from genomic DNA by means of the immunoSEQ Assay, a bias-controlled multiplex PCR. The published analysis was carried out like this. The number of nucleated cells in each sample was estimated by amplification of reference gene primers within the assay. To quantify the absolute abundance of each unique TCRbeta CDR3 rearrangement, sequence reads were collapsed and filtered. Productive Simpson clonality was computed per sample as the square root of Simpson's diversity index over productive rearrangements. The clones in this table, taken by TCRdb from immuneACCESS, are in-frame only. Not every clone is retained; where verified, under half of the shortfall comes from an unresolved V gene, and the cause of the rest is unknown. The V and J calls and clone size come from that table; D and trimming were worked out from the DNA. Across this sample there are around 620,000 clones, with about nine tenths seen only once. The ten largest clones add up to over 0.2% of the sample.

The CDR3 measures 16 amino acids from cysteine to phenylalanine. Here the CDR3 DNA is all that survives: 48 bases in frame from base 1. V and J are truncated by 0 bases and 3 bases respectively, leaving an intervening sequence of 13 bases. CDR1 is given as SGHDT and CDR2 as YYEEEE, both from the germline V gene. Each collaborating institution followed its own protocols to collect whole blood in K2EDTA tubes. For TCRbeta analysis, collaborator samples were shipped as frozen whole blood, as isolated PBMCs, or as DNA extracted from either sample type. The sequence links TRBV5-6 to TRBJ1-3; the D gene identity is not certain. The receptor's source is a woman younger than 30 with acute or convalescent COVID-19. Material: peripheral blood. CDR3 loop: CASSLVPGNSGNTIYF. The nucleotides are TGTGCCAGCAGCTTGGTACCGGGGAATAGTGGAAACACCATATATTTT.